Sequencing of this TCR beta chain was carried out in a study of control samples from healthy donors and cancer patients. Clones were sequenced by immunoSEQ multiplex PCR, and TCRdb holds only the in-frame ones, with some missing. In the table there are a few hundred thousand clones, about 93% of which are singletons. Trimming cost V 0 bases and J 1 base; bases outside gene matches: 5. Germline CDR1 and CDR2: KGHSY and FQNENV. The CDR3 extends over 17 amino acids. V and J are TRBV16 and TRBJ2-7; 11 nucleotides agree with TRBD2. This receptor was obtained from a man aged 40-49 years with head and neck cancer. Material: PBMCs. Here the CDR3 DNA reads TGTGCCAGCAGCCAATCCGGTCTAGCGGGAGGATCCTACGAGCAGTACTTC. Translated, it gives CASSQSGLAGGSYEQYF.